The rows below give T cell receptor beta chains drawn from one sample of a study of cytomegalovirus exposure and HLA in healthy donors. Sequencing was performed with immunoSEQ multiplex PCR; in TCRdb, only in-frame clones are kept and a portion is missing. The table has 85,000 to 130,000 clones, roughly 74% seen once. The source material was PBMCs. All receptors come from a man between 40 and 49 years old in good health and CMV-seronegative. Each CDR3 is given with its conserved first and last residue. A D gene is named only where the DNA matches it firmly. Part of the rows lack a size; the others show once, few, many or a class for expanded clones.

V gene,D gene,J gene,clone size,CDR3 DNA,CDR3 protein
TRBV4-1,-,TRBJ1-5,-,TGCGCCAGCAGCCAAGATCAGAATCAGCCCCAGCATTTT,CASSQDQNQPQHF
TRBV7-5,-,TRBJ2-1,-,TGTGCCAGAAGCTTATGCAGGGGGCACTACAATGAGCAGTTCTTC,CARSLCRGHYNEQFF
TRBV5-1,TRBD2,TRBJ2-3,-,TGCGCCAGCACACCCGCCGGGGGGGGCACAGATACGCAGTATTTT,CASTPAGGGTDTQYF
TRBV5-1,-,TRBJ2-2,-,TGCGCCAGCAGCTTGCAAGCAGGGCGCACCGGGGAGCTGTTTTTT,CASSLQAGRTGELFF
TRBV6-1,TRBD1,TRBJ1-2,-,TGTGCCAGCAGTGAAGGGACAGGGGGGAGCTATGGCTACACCTTC,CASSEGTGGSYGYTF
TRBV6-1,-,TRBJ2-7,-,TGTGCCAGCAGTGTTGAGTACGAGCAGTACTTC,CASSVEYEQYF
TRBV6-6,TRBD1,TRBJ1-4,-,TGTGCCACCAGACAGGGGATGGGTGAAAAACTGTTTTTT,CATRQGMGEKLFF
TRBV9,TRBD1,TRBJ2-7,-,TGTGCCAGCAGCGTAGGTGCGTCAAGGGGGCCTGGCGAGCAGTACTTC,CASSVGASRGPGEQYF
TRBV6-6,-,TRBJ1-4,few,TGTGCCAGCACGGACAGCCCTAATGAAAAACTGTTTTTT,CASTDSPNEKLFF
TRBV11-2,-,TRBJ2-2,-,TGTGCCAGCAGCCCGAGTAACGTCGGGGAGCTGTTTTTT,CASSPSNVGELFF
TRBV29-1,TRBD1,TRBJ2-3,once,TGCAGCGTTGGGTTGATAGGGACAGGCACAGATACGCAGTATTTT,CSVGLIGTGTDTQYF
TRBV13,TRBD1,TRBJ1-6,-,TGTGCCAGCAGCATCTGGACAGGGGAATCACCCCTCCACTTT,CASSIWTGESPLHF
TRBV5-1,-,TRBJ2-5,-,TGCGCCAGCAGCTTTGGCGGGGAAAACCAAGAGACCCAGTACTTC,CASSFGGENQETQYF
TRBV7-9,TRBD1,TRBJ1-3,-,TGTGCCAGCAGCGACGACAGGGGTTGGAACACCATATATTTT,CASSDDRGWNTIYF
TRBV15,-,TRBJ1-4,-,TGTGCCACCAGCAGAGATAGAAGAAATGAAAAACTGTTTTTT,CATSRDRRNEKLFF
TRBV19,-,TRBJ1-6,-,TGTGCCAGTACGAACCGAGAGTTTTATTCACCCCTCCACTTT,CASTNREFYSPLHF
TRBV5-1,TRBD1,TRBJ2-2,-,TGCGCCAGCAGCCTGGACAGGGGGTTCACCGGGGAGCTGTTTTTT,CASSLDRGFTGELFF
TRBV12-1,-,TRBJ1-2,once,TGTGCCAGCAGCTTTGAAGCCATTACTAACTATGGCTACACCTTC,CASSFEAITNYGYTF
TRBV27,TRBD1,TRBJ1-4,few,TGTGCCAGCAGCGAAGGAGGGGGCACCCACAATAATGAAAAACTGTTTTTT,CASSEGGGTHNNEKLFF